The rows below give T cell receptor beta chains drawn from one sample of a study of cytomegalovirus exposure and HLA in healthy donors. Data came from immunoSEQ multiplex PCR; TCRdb stores just in-frame clones and leaves some out. The sample yields under 250,000 clones, about nine tenths seen once. Specimen: PBMCs. Receptors were obtained from a woman younger than 30 in good health and CMV-seropositive. Each CDR3 is given with its conserved first and last residue. D genes are given only for firm matches. Size is omitted from some rows. Given values are once, few, many or a class for expanded clones.

size,D,V,J,DNA,CDR3
NA,NA,TRBV21-1,TRBJ2-1,TGTGCCAGCAGCACCCTGACAGGGCCCAAGTTCTTC,CASSTLTGPKFF
NA,NA,TRBV1,TRBJ2-1,TGCACCAGCAGCTTCGGACTAGCCGAATACAATGAGCAGTTCTTC,CTSSFGLAEYNEQFF
NA,NA,TRBV27,TRBJ2-3,TGTGCCAGCAGTTCCAGTCCAAGGAGGGCAGATACGCAGTATTTT,CASSSSPRRADTQYF
NA,NA,TRBV19,TRBJ1-5,TGTGCCAGTAGTATACAAGAGCAGGGTAGCAATCAGCCCCAGCATTTT,CASSIQEQGSNQPQHF
NA,NA,TRBV19,TRBJ1-5,TGTGCCAGTAGTATTCAGTTCGAACAGCCCCAGCATTTT,CASSIQFEQPQHF
once,TRBD2,TRBV27,TRBJ2-7,TGTGCCAGCTCCTCTAGCGGTCTTCCCTACGAGCAGTACTTC,CASSSSGLPYEQYF
NA,TRBD2,TRBV15,TRBJ2-5,TGTGCCACCAGCAGAGATAGGACTAGCGGGGTTCTCGGGACCCAGTACTTC,CATSRDRTSGVLGTQYF
NA,TRBD2,TRBV28,TRBJ2-7,TGTGCCAGCAGTACCGGGACTAGCGTCATTCTTGAGTACGAGCAGTACTTC,CASSTGTSVILEYEQYF
NA,TRBD1,TRBV5-6,TRBJ2-3,TGTGCCAGCAGCTTGGATAGGGTTGGGACAGGGGCAGTAGATACGCAGTATTTT,CASSLDRVGTGAVDTQYF
few,NA,TRBV5-1,TRBJ1-1,TGCGCCAGCAGCTTGGCCAAAGTTACAGGGAACACTGAAGCTTTCTTT,CASSLAKVTGNTEAFF
once,TRBD1,TRBV5-1,TRBJ2-5,TGCGCCAGCAGCGTGGGACAGGGACACCAAGAGACCCAGTACTTC,CASSVGQGHQETQYF
NA,NA,TRBV10-3,TRBJ1-2,TGTGCCATCAGTGAAAGCCTTAACTATGGCTACACCTTC,CAISESLNYGYTF
NA,NA,TRBV28,TRBJ1-2,TGTGCCAGCAGACGCGCCGGGGGGCGGACTAACTATGGCTACACCTTC,CASRRAGGRTNYGYTF
NA,TRBD1,TRBV27,TRBJ1-2,TGTGCCAGCAGTGCCCTAAAAACAGGGGGAGGAAACTATGGCTACACCTTC,CASSALKTGGGNYGYTF
few,NA,TRBV7-9,TRBJ1-5,TGTGCCAGCAGCGACGCAGGGTATTACGGCAATCAGCCCCAGCATTTT,CASSDAGYYGNQPQHF
NA,NA,TRBV27,TRBJ2-1,TGTGCCAGCAGTCAAACCCCGACAGAATACAATGAGCAGTTCTTC,CASSQTPTEYNEQFF
NA,NA,TRBV19,TRBJ1-2,TGTGCCAGTAGTATCGGGGGAACGGACTATGGCTACACCTTC,CASSIGGTDYGYTF
NA,NA,TRBV5-1,TRBJ2-6,TGCGCCAGCGGGCCAGTAGCTGGGGCCAACGTCCTGACTTTC,CASGPVAGANVLTF
NA,TRBD1,TRBV7-9,TRBJ2-5,TGTGCCAGCAGCTCCGGGACAGGGGTAGAGACCCAGTACTTC,CASSSGTGVETQYF
NA,TRBD1,TRBV27,TRBJ2-1,TGTGCCAGCAGTTTATATGGGACAGACTTGGGGGAGCAGTTCTTC,CASSLYGTDLGEQFF
NA,NA,TRBV28,TRBJ1-5,TGTGCCAGCCTCCTACAGGGTATGTCGGCTCAGCCCCAGCATTTT,CASLLQGMSAQPQHF
NA,TRBD1,TRBV5-1,TRBJ2-3,TGCGCCAGCAGCCAACAGGGGGCGGGCACAGATACGCAGTATTTT,CASSQQGAGTDTQYF
few,NA,TRBV2,TRBJ1-1,TGTGCCAGCAGTAGTAGTGGAGGTACTGAAGCTTTCTTT,CASSSSGGTEAFF
once,NA,TRBV27,TRBJ1-1,TGTGCCAGCAGATCTTTAACGGGACAAATGAACACTGAAGCTTTCTTT,CASRSLTGQMNTEAFF
many,NA,TRBV27,TRBJ1-5,TGTGCCAGCACCTCTACGGCAGGCCAGGGGCCCCAGCATTTT,CASTSTAGQGPQHF
NA,TRBD1,TRBV7-8,TRBJ2-1,TGTGCCAGCAGCACCCGGGACAGGAGTCGGTACAATGAGCAGTTCTTC,CASSTRDRSRYNEQFF
NA,NA,TRBV6-6,TRBJ1-2,TGTGCCAGCAGTTACGGAGGGGAATCCGCTAACTATGGCTACACCTTC,CASSYGGESANYGYTF
NA,NA,TRBV4-1,TRBJ1-1,TGCGCCAGCAGCCACCGAGCGTACCTCCGACAGCGTACGAACACTGAAGCTTTCTTT,CASSHRAYLRQRTNTEAFF
once,NA,TRBV5-1,TRBJ2-7,TGCGCCAGCAGCTTGGTGGAGGGGACCCACGAGCAGTACTTC,CASSLVEGTHEQYF
NA,TRBD1,TRBV6-5,TRBJ2-7,TGTGCCAGCACCCAAGCCGACAGGGACTACGAGCAGTACTTC,CASTQADRDYEQYF
once,TRBD1,TRBV5-1,TRBJ1-2,TGCGCCAGCAGCCCGTTGGACAGGGCCACCTTCTATGGCTACACCTTC,CASSPLDRATFYGYTF
NA,TRBD2,TRBV30,TRBJ2-4,TGTGCCTGGAGTGTGTGGGACTATCGGTACATTCAGTACTTC,CAWSVWDYRYIQYF
NA,NA,TRBV29-1,TRBJ2-7,TGCAGCGCCCAGGAAGGATTCTCCTACGAGCAGTACTTC,CSAQEGFSYEQYF
NA,NA,TRBV11-3,TRBJ1-1,TGTGCCAGCAGCCTACGGGGACTTGAAGAAGCTTTCTTT,CASSLRGLEEAFF
NA,NA,TRBV7-6,TRBJ2-1,TGTGCCAGCAGCCGAGGGGACTTCTCGAGCTCCTACAATGAGCAGTTCTTC,CASSRGDFSSSYNEQFF
NA,NA,TRBV14,TRBJ2-7,TGTGCCAGCAGCCAAGATCGAGGAGACCCGACCTACGAGCAGTACTTC,CASSQDRGDPTYEQYF
NA,NA,TRBV7-2,TRBJ2-1,TGTGCCAGCAGCCCTAGGGGTTACAATGAGCAGTTCTTC,CASSPRGYNEQFF
NA,TRBD1,TRBV5-1,TRBJ2-2,TGCGCCAGCAGCTTACGGGACAGGCTCACCGGGGAGCTGTTTTTT,CASSLRDRLTGELFF
once,TRBD1,TRBV27,TRBJ1-2,TGTGCCAGCAGCGGGACAGACTATGGCTACACCTTC,CASSGTDYGYTF
NA,TRBD2,TRBV9,TRBJ2-1,TGTGCCAGCAGCCCCGAGGCTAGCGGGGCAACTTACAATGAGCAGTTCTTC,CASSPEASGATYNEQFF
NA,TRBD2,TRBV29-1,TRBJ2-1,TGCAGCGTTGAGGTACTAGCGTACAATGAGCAGTTCTTC,CSVEVLAYNEQFF
NA,TRBD2,TRBV10-1,TRBJ2-2,TGCGCCAGCAGTGAGCCAGCGGGAGGGATCGGGGAGCTGTTTTTT,CASSEPAGGIGELFF
few,TRBD1,TRBV2,TRBJ2-5,TGTGCCAGCTGGACAGGGAATCAAGAGACCCAGTACTTC,CASWTGNQETQYF
NA,NA,TRBV23-1,TRBJ2-3,TGCGCCAGCAGTCAATCGGAGGGTGGCACAGATACGCAGTATTTT,CASSQSEGGTDTQYF
once,TRBD1,TRBV6-1,TRBJ2-2,TGTGCCAGCAGGACAGGGGGGAGGACCGGGGAGCTGTTTTTT,CASRTGGRTGELFF
NA,TRBD2,TRBV7-6,TRBJ2-7,TGTGCCAGCAGCTTCCGCGGTCGGGAGGCCACCTACGAGCAGTACTTC,CASSFRGREATYEQYF
NA,NA,TRBV11-2,TRBJ1-2,TGTGCCAGCAGCTTAGCTCCGGGGGGCAGCTATGGCTACACCTTC,CASSLAPGGSYGYTF
once,TRBD2,TRBV15,TRBJ2-5,TGTGCCACCAGCAGAGAGGGGCGGGAGGGCAGAGAGACCCAGTACTTC,CATSREGREGRETQYF
NA,TRBD1,TRBV6-5,TRBJ1-1,TGTGCCAGCAGTCAGACAGGGATATCAGCTGAAGCTTTCTTT,CASSQTGISAEAFF